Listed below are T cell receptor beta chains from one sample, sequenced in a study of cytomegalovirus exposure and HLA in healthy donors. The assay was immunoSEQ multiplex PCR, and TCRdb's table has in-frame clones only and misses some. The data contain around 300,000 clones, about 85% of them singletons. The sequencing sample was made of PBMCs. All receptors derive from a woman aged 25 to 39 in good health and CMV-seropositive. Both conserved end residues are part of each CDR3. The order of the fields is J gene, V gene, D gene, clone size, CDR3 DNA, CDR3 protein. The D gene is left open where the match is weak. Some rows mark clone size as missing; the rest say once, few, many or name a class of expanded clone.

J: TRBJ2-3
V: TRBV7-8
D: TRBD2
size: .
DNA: TGTGCCAGCAGCGTAGGGACTAGCGGGTTCACAGATACGCAGTATTTT
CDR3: CASSVGTSGFTDTQYF

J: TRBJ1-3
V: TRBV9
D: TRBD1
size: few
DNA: TGTGCCAGCAGCGTAAAGACAGGGACTGGAAACACCATATATTTT
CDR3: CASSVKTGTGNTIYF

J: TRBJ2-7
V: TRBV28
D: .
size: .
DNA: TGTGCCAGCGTCGATAGCTACGAGCAGTACTTC
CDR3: CASVDSYEQYF

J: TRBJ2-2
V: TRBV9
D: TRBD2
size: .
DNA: TGTGCCAGCAGAGGACTAGCGGGAGGGCAGAACGGGGAGCTGTTTTTT
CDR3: CASRGLAGGQNGELFF

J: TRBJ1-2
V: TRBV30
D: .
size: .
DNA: TGTGCCTGGAGTGTAAGGGGCAGGGTGAACTATGGCTACACCTTC
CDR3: CAWSVRGRVNYGYTF

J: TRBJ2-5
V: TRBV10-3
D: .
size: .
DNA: TGTGCCATCAGTGACCCCGGGACACTTCAAGAGACCCAGTACTTC
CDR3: CAISDPGTLQETQYF

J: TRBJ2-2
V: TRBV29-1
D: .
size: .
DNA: TGCAGCGTTGACGGGGGCCAGGGGAAGATGACCGGGGAGCTGTTTTTT
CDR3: CSVDGGQGKMTGELFF

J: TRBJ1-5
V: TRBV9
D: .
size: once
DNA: TGTGCCAGCAGCGCCGATAAGGATCCGACTAGCAATCAGCCCCAGCATTTT
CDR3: CASSADKDPTSNQPQHF

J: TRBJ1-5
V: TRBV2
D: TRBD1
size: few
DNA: TGTGCCAGCAGTGGACAGGGAGATCAGCCCCAGCATTTT
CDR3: CASSGQGDQPQHF

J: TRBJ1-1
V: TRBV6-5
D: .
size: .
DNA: TGTGCCAGCAGTTACGAGGCAGGGTGGGACACTGAAGCTTTCTTT
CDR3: CASSYEAGWDTEAFF

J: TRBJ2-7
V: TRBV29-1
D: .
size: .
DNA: TGCAGCGTTAGGGACTCCTTCTACGAGCAGTACTTC
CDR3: CSVRDSFYEQYF

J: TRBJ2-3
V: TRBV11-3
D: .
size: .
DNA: TGTGCCAGCAGCGGGGGTTGGGATACGCAGTATTTT
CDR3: CASSGGWDTQYF

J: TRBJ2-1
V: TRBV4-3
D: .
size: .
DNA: TGCGCCAGCAGCCGGGACTCCACCTACAATGAGCAGTTCTTC
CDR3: CASSRDSTYNEQFF

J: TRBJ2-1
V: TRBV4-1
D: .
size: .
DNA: TGCGCCAGCAGCCATTTACTCAATGAGCAGTTCTTC
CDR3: CASSHLLNEQFF

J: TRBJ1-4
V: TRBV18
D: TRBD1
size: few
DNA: TGTGCCAGCTCACTATCACAGGGGGCAGAAAAACTGTTTTTT
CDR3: CASSLSQGAEKLFF

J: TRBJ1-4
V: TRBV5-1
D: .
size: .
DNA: TGCGCCAGCAGCCCCGCTGGAGGGGCATCTGAAAAACTGTTTTTT
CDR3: CASSPAGGASEKLFF

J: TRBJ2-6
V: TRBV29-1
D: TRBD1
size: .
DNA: TGCAGCGTTAGGGGACAGGGGGCGTCTGGGGCCAACGTCCTGACTTTC
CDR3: CSVRGQGASGANVLTF

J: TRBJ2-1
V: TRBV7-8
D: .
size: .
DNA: TGTGCCAGCAGCTTGGGAAAGGGAATCAATGAGCAGTTCTTC
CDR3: CASSLGKGINEQFF

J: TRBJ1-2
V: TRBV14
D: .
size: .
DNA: TGTGCCAGCAGCCAAGATAGGGACACCAACTATGGCTACACCTTC
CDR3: CASSQDRDTNYGYTF

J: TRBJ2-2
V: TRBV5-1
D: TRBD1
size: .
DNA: TGCGCCAGCAGCTTCACCGGGACAGGGGGCATCGGGGAGCTGTTTTTT
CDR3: CASSFTGTGGIGELFF

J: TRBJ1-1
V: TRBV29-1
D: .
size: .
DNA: TGCAGCGTAGACAGTATCACTGAAGCTTTCTTT
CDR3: CSVDSITEAFF

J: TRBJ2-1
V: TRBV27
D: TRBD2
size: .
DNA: TGTGCCAGCAGTTTTTTGGGGGATCTCGGGACTAGCGGAGGGATAAATGAGCAGTTCTTC
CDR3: CASSFLGDLGTSGGINEQFF

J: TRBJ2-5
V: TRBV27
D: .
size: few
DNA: TGTGCCAGCAGTTTGGGGATTCAAGAGACCCAGTACTTC
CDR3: CASSLGIQETQYF

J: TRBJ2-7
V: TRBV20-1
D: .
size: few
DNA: TGCAGTGCTTGGGGTCGCGTCGAGCAGTACTTC
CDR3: CSAWGRVEQYF

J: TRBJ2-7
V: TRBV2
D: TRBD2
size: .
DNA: TGTGCCAGCAGGTCAACCGGGGGGGGCTACGAGCAGTACTTC
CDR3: CASRSTGGGYEQYF

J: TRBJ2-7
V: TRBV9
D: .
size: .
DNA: TGTGCCAGCAGCCCCCATGGGAACTACGAGCAGTACTTC
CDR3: CASSPHGNYEQYF

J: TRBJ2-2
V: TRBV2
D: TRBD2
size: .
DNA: TGTGCCAGCAGTGATAGCGGGGGAAAGGTCCCCGGGGAGCTGTTTTTT
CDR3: CASSDSGGKVPGELFF

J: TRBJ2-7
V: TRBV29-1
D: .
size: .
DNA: TGCAGCGTTGTGAAGGGGGATAGCTACGAGCAGTACTTC
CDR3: CSVVKGDSYEQYF

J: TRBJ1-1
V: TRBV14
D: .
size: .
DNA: TGTGCCAGCAGCCAAGAACCGGGAAGTTCGTCCACTGAAGCTTTCTTT
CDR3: CASSQEPGSSSTEAFF

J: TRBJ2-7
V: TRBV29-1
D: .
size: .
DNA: TGCAGCGTTGGACCAGGCTCCTACGAGCAGTACTTC
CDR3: CSVGPGSYEQYF

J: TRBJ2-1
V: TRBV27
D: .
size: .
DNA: TGTGCCAGTTCGGATCGGACCACCTCCTACAATGAGCAGTTCTTC
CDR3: CASSDRTTSYNEQFF

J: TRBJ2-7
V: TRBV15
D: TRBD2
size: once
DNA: TGTGCCACCAGCAGAGGCTCCTCCCCCCGGGGCGGGAGCGTGTACGAGCAGTACTTC
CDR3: CATSRGSSPRGGSVYEQYF

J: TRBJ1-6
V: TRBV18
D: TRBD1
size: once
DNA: TGTGCCAGCTCACTCAGAGGACAGGGCAGCTATAATTCACCCCTCCACTTT
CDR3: CASSLRGQGSYNSPLHF

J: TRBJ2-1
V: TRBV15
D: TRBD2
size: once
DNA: TGTGCCACCAGCAGAGGTCCACTAGCGGCAACCTACAATGAGCAGTTCTTC
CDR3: CATSRGPLAATYNEQFF

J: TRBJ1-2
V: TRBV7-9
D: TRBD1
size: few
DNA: TGTGCCAGCAGCTTCCTCACAGGGGACAATGGCTACACCTTC
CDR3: CASSFLTGDNGYTF

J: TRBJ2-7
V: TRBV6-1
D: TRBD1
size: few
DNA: TGTGCCAGCAGTCGACAGGGGGTCTACGAGCAGTACTTC
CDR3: CASSRQGVYEQYF

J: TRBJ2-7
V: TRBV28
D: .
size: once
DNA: TGTGCCAGCTCAACCGTGGGACTCGCTGCCTACGAGCAGTACTTC
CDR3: CASSTVGLAAYEQYF

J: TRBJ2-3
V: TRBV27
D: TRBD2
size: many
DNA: TGTGCCTCTGGGACTAGCAGTGAGACAGATACGCAGTATTTT
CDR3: CASGTSSETDTQYF

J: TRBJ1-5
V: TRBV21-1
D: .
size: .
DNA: TGTGCCAGCAGCAAATTTAGAATTCAGCCCCAGCATTTT
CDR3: CASSKFRIQPQHF

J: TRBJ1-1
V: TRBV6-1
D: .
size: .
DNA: TGTGCCAGCAGCGGGCAGAGGTACACTGAAGCTTTCTTT
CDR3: CASSGQRYTEAFF

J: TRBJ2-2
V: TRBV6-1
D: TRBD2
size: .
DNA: TGTGCCAACAGTGAAAGCCCGGGGGGAACCACCGGGGAGCTGTTTTTT
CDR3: CANSESPGGTTGELFF

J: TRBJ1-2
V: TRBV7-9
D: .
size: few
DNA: TGTGCCAGCAGCTTAACCTATGGCTACACCTTC
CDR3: CASSLTYGYTF

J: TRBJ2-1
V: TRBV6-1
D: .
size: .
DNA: TGTGCCAGCAGTGAATTCAATGGAAATGAGCAGTTCTTC
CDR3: CASSEFNGNEQFF

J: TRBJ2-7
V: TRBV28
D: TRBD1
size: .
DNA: TGTGCCAGCAGTCCCGGGGACAGCGAGCAGTACTTC
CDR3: CASSPGDSEQYF

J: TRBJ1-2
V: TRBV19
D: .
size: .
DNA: TGTGCCAGTAGTATATTTATAGGTTATTCGCAGTCCTCGAGTCATATAGGCTACACCTTC
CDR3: CASSIFIGYSQSSSHIGYTF

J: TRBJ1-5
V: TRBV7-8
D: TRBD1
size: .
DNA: TGTGCCAGCAGCTTCACACGGGACAGGAATCAGCCCCAGCATTTT
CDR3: CASSFTRDRNQPQHF

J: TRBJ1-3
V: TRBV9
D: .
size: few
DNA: TGTGCCAGCAGCGTAGAGCGGGACCGTTTCTCTGGAAACACCATATATTTT
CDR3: CASSVERDRFSGNTIYF

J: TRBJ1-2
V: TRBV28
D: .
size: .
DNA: TGTGCCAGCAGGACCGAGGTTTATGGCTACACCTTC
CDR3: CASRTEVYGYTF